These 14 T cell receptor beta chains were all obtained from the same sample, sequenced in a study of human T cells and chemical hapten exposure (dated by TCRdb to 2020 to 2022). Sample time point, as interpreted from the label and publication: patch test 2, 6 weeks after DPC sensitization. Interpreted using the paper, the treatment or condition label stands for: therapeutic diphenylcyclopropenone sensitization with weekly scalp DPC. The method was RACE. Sequenced on a NextSeq 500. In TCRdb, the public reads were trimmed at Q25 with fastp and aligned with MiXCR, with productive beta chains retained. Entries are consolidated by CDR3 protein sequence, retaining the most common genes and DNA. The table for this sample lists around 360,000 distinct CDR3 sequences; about 6% of them were counted only once. Of the sample, about 5.6% is held by the ten largest clones. The sequencing used whole blood, collected in connection with sensitization to the hapten diphenylcyclopropenone (DPC). These receptors all come from a woman between 18 and 29 years old with alopecia areata. Some clones in this sample may be carry-over from other donors' samples.

The chain couples TRBV29-1 to TRBJ2-2; 11 bases fit TRBD1. Germline V gives CDR1 SQVTM, CDR2 ANQGSEA. The V segment lost 4 bases and the J segment 1 base; nucleotides outside the gene matches: 5. This CDR3 has 16 residues. CDR3 coding DNA: TGCAGCGTTGCAAGGACAGGGGGCGGGAACACCGGGGAGCTGTTTTTT. Translated: CSVARTGGGNTGELFF.

The sample holds a few counts of this clonotype. The chain carries TRBV29-1 and TRBJ1-1; D not certain. V was trimmed by 3 bases and J by 2 bases, leaving 7 bases between them. This CDR3 has 12 amino acids. Germline V CDR1 and CDR2: SQVTM, ANQGSEA. CDR3 nucleotide sequence: TGCAGCGTTGATGACGGAAACACTGAAGCTTTCTTT. It codes for CSVDDGNTEAFF.

This clonotype has a handful of counts. CDR3 sequence reads: CASSKGTGWTGELFF. The CDR3, as DNA: TGTGCCAGCAGTAAGGGGACAGGGTGGACCGGGGAGCTGTTTTTT. The chain recombines TRBV27 with TRBJ2-2; TRBD1 matches 9 bases. V was clipped by 5 bases and J by 5 bases; unmatched bases: 6. Germline lookup yields CDR1 MNHEY and CDR2 SMNVEV (reference sequence). The CDR3 runs to 15 residues.

This chain uses TRBV5-4 with TRBJ2-1, with TRBD2 matching 8 bases. The ends lost 6 bases at V and 7 bases at J; junction bases unmatched: 12. Germline lookup yields CDR1 SGHNT and CDR2 YYREEE (reference sequence). This CDR3 spans 15 amino acids. The CDR3 region is CASIPGGAQGNEQFF. CDR3 in DNA: TGTGCCAGCATCCCGGGGGGGGCCCAGGGAAATGAGCAGTTCTTC. The complete variable domain, with remaining parts taken from reference TRBV5-4 and TRBJ2-1, reads ETGVTQSPTHLIKTRGQQVTLRCSSQSGHNTVSWYQQALGQGPQFIFQYYREEENGRGNFPPRFSGLQFPNYSSELNVNALELDDSALYLCASIPGGAQGNEQFFGPGTRLTVL.

The rearrangement joins TRBV20-1 to TRBJ2-2; D unclear. V was shortened by 3 bases and J by 1 base, with 9 bases between the two germline ends. The CDR3 sequence is 14 residues long. Germline lookup yields CDR1 DFQATT and CDR2 SNEGSKA (reference sequence). CDR3 sequence (DNA): TGCAGTGCTAGTCTCCCAGGGAACACCGGGGAGCTGTTTTTT. This encodes CSASLPGNTGELFF.

In this sample, this clonotype turned up a few times. V is TRBV7-2 and J is TRBJ1-2, with D uncertain. The germline CDR1 and CDR2 sequences are SGHTA and FQGNSA. The CDR3 spans 13 residues. V shed 1 base and J shed 4 bases, with 7 bases lying between them. Here the CDR3 reads CASSLVDVYGYTF. The CDR3 nucleotides are TGTGCCAGCAGCTTAGTCGACGTCTATGGCTACACCTTC.

This chain joins TRBV18 and TRBJ1-2; TRBD1 is a possible D gene (5 bases). CDR1 is KGHSH, CDR2 LQKENI, per germline. V shed 0 bases and J shed 5 bases, with 16 bases lying between them. This CDR3 has 16 residues. The CDR3 region has the DNA TGTGCCAGCTCACCACCGGTATACAGGTTTCCGTATGGCTACACCTTC. Encoded protein: CASSPPVYRFPYGYTF. Filled out from reference TRBV18 and TRBJ1-2, the complete variable domain reads NAGVMQNPRHLVRRRGQEARLRCSPMKGHSHVYWYRQLPEEGLKFMVYLQKENIIDESGMPKERFSAEFPKEGPSILRIQQVVRGDSAAYFCASSPPVYRFPYGYTFGSGTRLTVV.

This clonotype was counted only a few times. The rearrangement uses TRBV28 and TRBJ2-5; 9 bases agree with TRBD1. With 5 bases clipped from V and 1 base from J, the junction kept 11 bases outside the gene matches. This CDR3 has 17 residues. Germline CDR1 reads MDHEN; CDR2 reads SYDVKM. CDR3 nucleotide sequence: TGTGCCAGCAGTCCGACCGCCCCACAGGGGGCCCAAGAGACCCAGTACTTC. This sequence encodes CASSPTAPQGAQETQYF.

This clonotype came up a few times. The rearrangement uses TRBV11-2 and TRBJ1-1, with a possible D match to TRBD1 (5 bases). Per the germline V gene, CDR1 is SGHAT and CDR2 is FQNNGV. The V gene lost 0 bases and the J gene lost 5 bases, with 13 bases spanning the gap. CDR3 length: 15 amino acids. In nucleotides, the CDR3 is TGTGCCAGCAGCTTAGATAAGGGGTTAAGGACTGAAGCTTTCTTT. Protein: CASSLDKGLRTEAFF.

At least ten counts were recorded for this clonotype. The chain couples TRBV4-3 to TRBJ1-4; possible D gene TRBD1, 5 bases. Germline CDR1 is LGHNA and CDR2 is YSLEER. CDR3 length: 15 residues. Trimming stripped 8 bases from V and 0 bases from J, with 13 bases between. CDR3 in amino acids: CASSDRGATNEKLFF. In DNA, the CDR3 is TGCGCCAGCTCGGACCGGGGGGCAACTAATGAAAAACTGTTTTTT.

The rearrangement uses TRBV7-9 and TRBJ2-2, with 8 nucleotides matching TRBD1. CDR1 and CDR2 (germline): SEHNR, FQNEAQ (reference sequence). The CDR3 is 15 residues long. The junction had 9 bases not matched to a gene; V was cut back by 7 bases and J by 5 bases. CDR3 loop: CASTPGGSGTGELFF. The CDR3 bases are TGTGCCAGCACCCCAGGGGGCTCGGGAACCGGGGAGCTGTTTTTT.

This clonotype was detected many times. The CDR3 nucleotides are TGTGCCAGCAGCAAGTACAAAGGGGACGTAAGCTCCTACAATGAGCAGTTCTTC. This translates into CASSKYKGDVSSYNEQFF. V is TRBV5-4 and J is TRBJ2-1; the D call may be TRBD1 or TRBD2 (5 bases each). The CDR3 has 18 residues. Germline CDR1 and CDR2: SGHNT and YYREEE (reference sequence). The ends were cut back, 4 bases at V and 0 bases at J, with 20 bases in the middle.

This clonotype was seen repeatedly, ten times or more. J is TRBJ2-6 and V is TRBV4-2; perhaps D is TRBD1 or TRBD2 (6 bases each). V was clipped by 4 bases and J by 0 bases, with 10 bases between them. This CDR3 contains 16 residues. Germline V gene lookup returns CDR1 LGHNA and CDR2 YNFKEQ. The DNA for the CDR3 is TGTGCCAGCAGCCCGGAGGGGGGCTCTGGGGCCAACGTCCTGACTTTC. Translation gives CASSPEGGSGANVLTF.

This clonotype is medium-sized within its sample. The chain couples TRBV4-3 to TRBJ2-1; D may correspond to TRBD1 or TRBD2 (6 bases each). This CDR3 is built from 16 residues. The V end was cut by 3 bases, the J end by 5 bases, with 17 bases between. Germline CDR1 and CDR2: LGHNA and YSLEER. The CDR3 coding sequence is TGCGCCAGCAGCCAGGAATGGGGGGCCGCCCACAATGAGCAGTTCTTC. This gives the protein CASSQEWGAAHNEQFF.